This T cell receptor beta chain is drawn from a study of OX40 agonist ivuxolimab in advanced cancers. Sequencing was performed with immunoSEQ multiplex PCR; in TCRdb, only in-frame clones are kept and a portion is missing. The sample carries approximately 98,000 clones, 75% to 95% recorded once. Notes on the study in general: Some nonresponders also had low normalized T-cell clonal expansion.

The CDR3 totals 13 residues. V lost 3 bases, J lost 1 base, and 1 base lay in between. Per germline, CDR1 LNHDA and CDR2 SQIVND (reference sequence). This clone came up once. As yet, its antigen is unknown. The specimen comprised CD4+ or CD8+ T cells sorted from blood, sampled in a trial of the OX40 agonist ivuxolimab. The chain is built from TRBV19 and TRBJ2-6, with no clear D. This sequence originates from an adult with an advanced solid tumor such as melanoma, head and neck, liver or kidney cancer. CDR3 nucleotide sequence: TGTGCCAGTAGTATTTCTGGGGCCAACGTCCTGACTTTC. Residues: CASSISGANVLTF.